One and the same sample provided the 4 T cell receptor beta chains below, sequenced in a study of long-term antiretroviral therapy in people with HIV (dated by TCRdb to between 2020 and 2023). The immunoSEQ hsTCRB v3.0 assay was used at survey level resolution for TRB variable region sequencing. Drawn from immuneACCESS, this table holds only the in-frame rearrangements with V and J called that TCRdb kept. Clones are partly lost; checked studies trace under half to an unresolved V gene and leave the rest unexplained. The sample table records 35,000 to 45,000 clones; approximately 85% of these occur just once. About 11% of the sample goes to the ten largest clones. This specimen consisted of unsorted PBMCs, obtained 2.2 years after starting antiretroviral therapy. The receptors were sampled from a man between 18 and 29 years old with HIV.

This clone turned up a few times. This chain uses TRBV2 with TRBJ1-4, with TRBD1 matching over 7 bases. V was clipped by 8 bases and J by 0 bases; unmatched bases: 12. Germline lookup yields CDR1 SNHLY and CDR2 FYNNEI. CDR3 length: 17 residues. CDR3 nucleotides: TGTGCCAGCGATAAAGGGGGCACGGCGGCAACTAATGAAAAACTGTTTTTT. It translates to CASDKGGTAATNEKLFF.

This clone was observed a few times. This chain connects TRBV15 to TRBJ1-2, with D perhaps matching TRBD1 (6 bases). The CDR3 is 12 amino acids. The V end lost 4 bases, the J end lost 5 bases, and 8 bases lay between the germline ends. CDR1 LNHNV and CDR2 YYDKDF come from the germline V gene (reference sequence). CDR3: CATSTGEYGYTF. The CDR3 coding sequence is TGTGCCACCAGCACAGGGGAATATGGCTACACCTTC.

V is TRBV29-1 and J is TRBJ1-1; 7 nucleotides line up with TRBD1. The length of the CDR3 is 14 residues. CDR1 is SQVTM and CDR2 is ANQGSEA in the germline V gene. The trim removed 6 bases at V and 5 bases at J, leaving 12 bases unmatched. CDR3 loop: CSVIETGEGTEAFF. Here the CDR3 DNA reads TGCAGCGTAATCGAAACAGGGGAAGGAACTGAAGCTTTCTTT.

The genes are TRBV9 and TRBJ1-1, with 10 bases fitting TRBD1. The CDR3 runs 15 residues. The germline CDR1 and CDR2 sequences are SGDLS and YYNGEE. With V trimmed by 3 bases and J by 0 bases, 2 bases remained unmatched. The CDR3 loop reads CASSGDRGMNTEAFF. The CDR3 bases are TGTGCCAGCAGCGGGGACAGGGGAATGAACACTGAAGCTTTCTTT.